This TCR beta chain was profiled in a study of T-cell memory formation after mild COVID-19. Study-wide results and caveats: CD4+ contracting clones were found mainly in CM and EM, and CD8+ ones in EMRA. There was a balanced CD4/CD8 profile in clones contracting day 15 to 85, and later expanders leaned CD4+.

A note on this clonotype: Its antigen is unidentified.

MiXCR, applied by TCRdb to the 5' RACE reads, yields one record per CDR3 protein. Among 160,000 or so distinct CDR3 sequences listed, roughly 28% were seen once. This sequence was found in an adult woman who had mild COVID-19 (a few samples of this study predate the infection). Cell type and time point are not known. The specimen was PBMCs or a T cell subset sorted from them (not recorded which).

The CDR3 loop is CASSRTRDANTEAFF. The CDR3, as DNA: TGCGCCAGCAGCCGCACCAGGGATGCGAACACTGAAGCTTTCTTT. This sequence joins TRBV4-3 and TRBJ1-1, with a weak D call TRBD1 (5 bases). Trimming shortened V by 4 bases and J by 1 base, and 13 bases separated the two germline ends. Germline V gives CDR1 LGHNA, CDR2 YSLEER. The CDR3 spans 15 residues.